One sample yielded the 24 T cell receptor beta chains listed below, sequenced in a study of PD-1 blockade in classical Hodgkin lymphoma. TCRdb keeps only in-frame clones here, not all; method: immunoSEQ multiplex PCR. The table shows about 15,000 clones, with approximately 80% occurring only once. All patients experienced relapse after autologous stem cell transplantation, and brentuximab vedotin exposure was variable. The sequences come from peripheral blood mononuclear cells (PBMCs), collected before the second cycle of nivolumab. The origin of the receptors is a human donor with classical Hodgkin lymphoma.

The CDR3 sequence: CGTATITQSRANVLTF. CDR3 nucleotides: TGTGGCACTGCGACGATAACACAAAGTCGGGCCAACGTCCTGACTTTC. The chain uses TRBV8-2 and TRBJ2-6. TRBV8-2 is a pseudogene segment. CDR3 length: 16 amino acids.

This clone was recorded a few times. The rearrangement uses TRBV27 and TRBJ1-4; maybe TRBD1 (5 bases). The CDR3 has 17 residues. CDR1 MNHEY and CDR2 SMNVEV come from the germline V gene (reference sequence). V lost 2 bases to trimming and J lost 0 bases, with 13 bases between them. CDR3 sequence reads: CASSLPGAVATNEKLFF. Written as DNA, the CDR3 is TGTGCCAGCAGTTTACCTGGGGCGGTTGCAACTAATGAAAAACTGTTTTTT.

V gene TRBV2 combines with J gene TRBJ2-1; D may correspond to TRBD1 or TRBD2 (5 bases each). With 3 bases removed from V and 5 bases from J, the gap between germline ends came to 8 bases. Germline lookup yields CDR1 SNHLY and CDR2 FYNNEI. CDR3 length: 13 amino acids. DNA for the CDR3: TGTGCCAGCAGTGAGTGGGACCACAATGAGCAGTTCTTC. Protein sequence: CASSEWDHNEQFF.

The rearrangement links TRBV6-5 to TRBJ2-7; 10 bases are a match to TRBD1. CDR3 length: 15 amino acids. Germline CDR1 MNHEY, CDR2 SVGAGI. V trimming: 6 bases; J trimming: 6 bases; junction bases outside the gene matches: 11. CDR3 amino acids: CASRPSRDRGIEQYF. CDR3 DNA: TGTGCCAGCAGACCCTCCCGGGACAGGGGAATCGAGCAGTACTTC.

V is TRBV11-2 and J is TRBJ2-6; D unclear. The CDR3 extends over 16 amino acids. Germline CDR1 and CDR2: SGHAT and FQNNGV. The germline V and J ends were trimmed by 0 bases and 4 bases, with 10 bases remaining between them. CDR3 amino acids: CASSLDRVAGANVLTF. Here the CDR3 DNA reads TGTGCCAGCAGCTTAGATCGGGTGGCCGGGGCCAACGTCCTGACTTTC. The variable domain in full, completed from reference TRBV11-2 and TRBJ2-6, reads EAGVAQSPRYKIIEKRQSVAFWCNPISGHATLYWYQQILGQGPKLLIQFQNNGVVDDSQLPKDRFSAERLKGVDSTLKIQPAKLEDSAVYLCASSLDRVAGANVLTFGAGSRLTVL.

This clone was seen a single time. V gene TRBV6-1 combines with J gene TRBJ1-2; D possibly corresponds to TRBD1 (6 bases). In germline, CDR1 is MNHNS, CDR2 SASEGT. Trimming took 9 bases from V and 0 from J, leaving 14 bases between them. This CDR3 has 14 residues. This chain's CDR3 is CASEGGGANYGYTF. DNA for the CDR3: TGTGCCAGTGAAGGGGGAGGCGCTAACTATGGCTACACCTTC.

The V and J genes are TRBV5-1 and TRBJ2-7; the D gene could be TRBD1 or TRBD2 (5 bases each). V was clipped by 0 bases and J by 4 bases, with 17 bases between them. The germline CDR1 and CDR2 sequences are SGHRS and YFSETQ. The CDR3 sequence is 16 residues long. The CDR3 spells CASSLAPGRDVYEQYF. The DNA of the CDR3 is TGCGCCAGCAGCTTGGCGCCGGGACGGGATGTATACGAGCAGTACTTC.

This chain links TRBV5-1 with TRBJ2-1; TRBD2 matches 8 bases. The V segment lost 3 bases and the J segment 8 bases; nucleotides outside the gene matches: 4. The CDR3 consists of 13 residues. Per germline, CDR1 SGHRS and CDR2 YFSETQ. CDR3 bases: TGCGCCAGCAGCTCCGGGACTAGAGATGAGCAGTTCTTC. Translated, it gives CASSSGTRDEQFF.

The chain couples TRBV5-4 to TRBJ2-1; D is uncertain. Germline V CDR1 and CDR2: SGHNT, YYREEE (reference sequence). With 1 base removed from V and 0 bases from J, the gap between germline ends came to 8 bases. CDR3 length equals 15 residues. The CDR3, as DNA: TGTGCCAGCAGCTTGTATGTCCTCTCCTACAATGAGCAGTTCTTC. Translating gives CASSLYVLSYNEQFF.

The chain joins TRBV27 to TRBJ1-2; 12 positions match TRBD1. CDR3 length equals 17 residues. CDR1 is MNHEY, CDR2 SMNVEV, per germline (reference sequence). V lost 6 bases, J lost 7 bases, and 15 bases stayed unmatched. The CDR3 nucleotides are TGTGCCAGCAGCCCCATGAGGGGACAGGGGGCGCAGCTTGGCTACACCTTC. Encoded protein: CASSPMRGQGAQLGYTF.

The rearrangement uses TRBV7-9 and TRBJ1-5, with a weak D call TRBD1 (6 bases). CDR1 and CDR2 from the germline V gene are SEHNR and FQNEAQ (reference sequence). Trimming shortened V by 1 base and J by 3 bases, and 13 bases separated the two germline ends. The CDR3 runs 16 residues. CDR3 protein: CASSLEVWDNNQPQHF. The CDR3 bases are TGTGCCAGCAGCTTAGAGGTATGGGACAACAATCAGCCCCAGCATTTT.

The gene calls are TRBV6-1 and TRBJ2-7; D remains ambiguous. V was shortened by 7 bases and J by 2 bases, with 6 bases between the two germline ends. This CDR3 has 11 amino acids. Germline V gene lookup returns CDR1 MNHNS and CDR2 SASEGT. The CDR3 spells CASINTYEQYF. The DNA for the CDR3 is TGTGCCAGCATCAACACCTACGAGCAGTACTTC.

The chain joins TRBV5-5 to TRBJ1-5, with 7 bases fitting TRBD1. Germline trimming cut 2 bases from V and 5 bases from J; bases unmatched to any gene: 7. CDR3 length: 15 amino acids. CDR1 SGHKS and CDR2 YYEKEE come from the germline V gene (reference sequence). The CDR3 reads CASSLIPGGDQPQHF. In nucleotides, the CDR3 is TGTGCCAGCAGCTTAATCCCAGGGGGAGATCAGCCCCAGCATTTT.

V gene TRBV6-1 combines with J gene TRBJ2-3; D gene uncertain. Germline lookup yields CDR1 MNHNS and CDR2 SASEGT. The V gene lost 6 bases and the J gene lost 2 bases, with 9 bases spanning the gap. This CDR3 spans 13 amino acids. DNA for the CDR3: TGTGCCAGCAGCAGGCCCCCCACAGATACGCAGTATTTT. This gives the protein CASSRPPTDTQYF.

CDR3 loop: CAISVELGRVSYEQYF. CDR3 nucleotide sequence: TGTGCCATCAGTGTTGAACTAGGACGGGTCTCCTACGAGCAGTACTTC. The V gene is TRBV10-3, the J gene TRBJ2-7, with a weak D call TRBD2 (5 bases). The germline V gene encodes CDR1 ENHRY and CDR2 SYGVKD. V was pared by 4 bases and J by 0 bases, with 16 bases between. The CDR3 is 16 residues long.

The V gene is TRBV5-1, the J gene TRBJ1-1; no clear D. The CDR3 runs 18 residues. CDR1 is SGHRS, CDR2 YFSETQ, per germline. V was clipped by 2 bases and J by 1 base, with 21 bases between them. The CDR3 nucleotides are TGCGCCAGCAGCTTTTTCTATAATCGGATCTACCGGAACACTGAAGCTTTCTTT. Its translation: CASSFFYNRIYRNTEAFF.

This clone was picked up one time. The genes are TRBV6-4 and TRBJ2-2, with D perhaps TRBD2 (5 bases). Germline CDR1 is MRHNA and CDR2 is SNTAGT. The length of the CDR3 is 14 residues. V was pared by 4 bases and J by 4 bases, with 10 bases between. The CDR3 DNA is TGTGCCAGCAGTGGGACTGCTACCACCGGGGAGCTGTTTTTT. It specifies CASSGTATTGELFF.

J is TRBJ1-4 and V is TRBV5-1; D is possibly TRBD1 (6 bases). The CDR3 sequence is 15 residues long. Germline assignment: CDR1 SGHRS and CDR2 YFSETQ. V was shortened by 1 base and J by 5 bases, with 12 bases between the two germline ends. For the CDR3, the DNA is TGCGCCAGCAGCTTGAGGGGGGCCCGAAATGAAAAACTGTTTTTT. Translated: CASSLRGARNEKLFF.

V and J are TRBV27 and TRBJ2-2, with 9 bases lining up with TRBD1. This CDR3 has 16 amino acids. With 3 bases clipped from V and 10 bases from J, the junction kept 12 bases outside the gene matches. Per germline, CDR1 MNHEY and CDR2 SMNVEV (reference sequence). CDR3 region: CASSFVGGQGFVELFF. The DNA of the CDR3 is TGTGCCAGCAGTTTTGTGGGGGGACAGGGCTTCGTGGAGCTGTTTTTT.

This clone was recorded a few times. The chain links TRBV6-4 to TRBJ2-3; either TRBD1 or TRBD2 may supply D (5 bases each). Germline CDR1 MRHNA, CDR2 SNTAGT. CDR3 size: 13 residues. The germline V and J ends were trimmed by 6 bases and 0 bases, with 7 bases remaining between them. CDR3 in DNA: TGTGCCAGCAGCCGGGACAGCACAGATACGCAGTATTTT. Its translation is CASSRDSTDTQYF.

This clone was counted a few times. This chain connects TRBV7-9 to TRBJ2-3; D gene unclear. The CDR3 extends over 16 amino acids. Trimming removed 4 bases from V and 0 bases from J, with 14 bases in between. Per germline, CDR1 SEHNR and CDR2 FQNEAQ (reference sequence). CDR3 residues: CASSSSPTPSTDTQYF. The CDR3 DNA is TGTGCCAGCAGCTCCTCCCCCACACCTAGCACAGATACGCAGTATTTT.

For the CDR3, the DNA is TGTGCCAGCAGCGGAGGAGGGACAAGCAATGGCTACACCTTC. Translated, it gives CASSGGGTSNGYTF. This chain connects TRBV7-9 to TRBJ1-2, with D possibly matching TRBD1 (6 bases). The CDR3 length is 14 residues. V lost 5 bases and J 6 bases, leaving 16 bases between the germline ends. Germline assignment: CDR1 SEHNR and CDR2 FQNEAQ (reference sequence).

This chain uses TRBV6-4 with TRBJ2-3; 9 bases align to TRBD1. Per the germline V gene, CDR1 is MRHNA and CDR2 is SNTAGT. The CDR3 runs 15 residues. The V and J ends lost 4 bases and 4 bases, in that order; junction bases with no gene match: 6. DNA of the CDR3: TGTGCCAGCAGTGCCGGGGACAGGGCAGCAGATACGCAGTATTTT. Translating gives CASSAGDRAADTQYF.

This chain joins TRBV25-1 and TRBJ1-2; 8 nucleotides match TRBD1. The CDR3 loop spans 13 amino acids. Germline-derived CDR1 and CDR2 are MGHDK and SYGVNS. The junction had 6 bases not matched to a gene; V was cut back by 6 bases and J by 6 bases. Here the CDR3 reads CASSGQGFNGYTF. In DNA form, the CDR3 reads TGTGCCAGCAGCGGACAGGGATTTAATGGCTACACCTTC.